These 23 T cell receptor beta chains were all obtained from the same sample, sequenced in a study of T-cell memory formation after mild COVID-19. TCRdb redid the calling of the 5' RACE reads with MiXCR, one entry per CDR3 protein. The data show about 400,000 distinct CDR3 sequences, with under 15% seen just once and less than 25% held by the top ten. Material for sequencing was PBMCs or a T cell subset sorted from them (not recorded which). The source of these receptors is a man between 18 and 29 years old who had mild COVID-19 (a few samples of this study predate the infection). Cell type and time point are not known.

The rearrangement links TRBV29-1 to TRBJ2-3; TRBD1 might be the D (6 bases). Trimming took off 6 bases at V and 5 bases at J, with 9 bases between the two ends. This CDR3 is built from 11 residues. From germline, CDR1 is SQVTM and CDR2 ANQGSEA. The CDR3 DNA reads TGCAGCGTCAACAGGGTAGATACGCAGTATTTT. Translating gives CSVNRVDTQYF.

This clonotype was seen a handful of times. The genes are TRBV6-4 and TRBJ1-1, with TRBD1 matching over 8 bases. The V and J ends lost 3 bases and 1 base, in that order; junction bases with no gene match: 13. Looked up from germline, CDR1 is MRHNA and CDR2 is SNTAGT. This CDR3 comprises 18 residues. The CDR3 spells CASSDNCRKGQGNTEAFF. CDR3 nucleotides: TGTGCCAGCAGTGATAACTGTCGTAAAGGACAGGGGAACACTGAAGCTTTCTTT.

The table lists this clonotype with a few counts. The chain recombines TRBV24-1 with TRBJ2-5, with D perhaps TRBD1 (6 bases). Germline-derived CDR1 and CDR2 are KGHDR and SFDVKD. Trimming removed 9 bases from V and 5 bases from J, with 15 bases in between. This CDR3 spans 13 amino acids. The CDR3 is CATGTTNGETQYF. Here the CDR3 DNA reads TGTGCCACCGGGACAACAAACGGGGAGACCCAGTACTTC.

V and J are TRBV9 and TRBJ2-7; 7 nucleotides align to TRBD1. CDR1 is SGDLS and CDR2 is YYNGEE in the germline V gene. CDR3 length equals 14 residues. V gave up 0 bases and J gave up 3 bases; unmatched junction bases: 3. The DNA of the CDR3 is TGTGCCAGCAGCGTAGACAGGGGCCACTACGAGCAGTACTTC. Protein product: CASSVDRGHYEQYF.

The genes are TRBV5-1 and TRBJ1-6, with 10 positions matching TRBD1. This CDR3 contains 13 residues. Unmatched junction bases numbered 5, after V lost 7 bases and J lost 10 bases. CDR1 and CDR2 from the germline V gene are SGHRS and YFSETQ. CDR3: CASRDRGRSPLHF. In nucleotides, the CDR3 is TGCGCCAGCCGGGACAGGGGACGATCACCCCTCCACTTT.

The V gene is TRBV6-1, the J gene TRBJ1-6; 8 positions match TRBD1. The CDR3 is made up of 15 amino acids. In germline, CDR1 is MNHNS, CDR2 SASEGT. Unmatched junction bases numbered 4, after V lost 2 bases and J lost 7 bases. Here the CDR3 reads CASSEIGQGNSPLHF. Written as DNA, the CDR3 is TGTGCCAGCAGTGAAATCGGACAGGGCAATTCACCCCTCCACTTT.

This clonotype was counted between two and nine times. The chain employs TRBV12-3 or TRBV12-4 and TRBJ2-3, with TRBD1 identical over 7 bases. The CDR3 runs 16 residues. Losses at the gene ends were 6 bases for V and 4 bases for J; bases not matched to a gene: 13. The CDR3 sequence is CASSLRNRGGPDTQYF. The CDR3 nucleotides read TGTGCCAGCAGCCTCCGAAATCGAGGGGGCCCAGATACGCAGTATTTT.

Worth noting for this clonotype: This may arise from a read error, as a much more abundant clone is one base away. The V call is TRBV19, the J call TRBJ1-2; TRBD1 agrees at 7 bases. V shed 7 bases, J shed 9 bases, and the junction held 8 bases outside the gene matches. The CDR3 consists of 12 residues. Germline CDR1 and CDR2: LNHDA and SQIVND (reference sequence). Written as DNA, the CDR3 is TGTGCCAGTACTGAGGACAGGCGGTGCTACACCTTC. This codes for CASTEDRRCYTF.

In this sample, this clonotype turned up many times. The genes are TRBV5-1 and TRBJ1-2, with TRBD1 matching 7 bases. This CDR3 contains 15 residues. Germline V gene sequence: CDR1 SGHRS, CDR2 YFSETQ. V shed 2 bases and J 3 bases; nucleotides not matched to a gene: 7. DNA of the CDR3: TGCGCCAGCAGCTTCGGTGACAGGGTGGACTATGGCTACACCTTC. Its translation is CASSFGDRVDYGYTF. Supplemented by reference TRBV5-1 and TRBJ1-2, the full variable domain reads KAGVTQTPRYLIKTRGQQVTLSCSPISGHRSVSWYQQTPGQGLQFLFEYFSETQRNKGNFPGRFSGRQFSNSRSEMNVSTLELGDSALYLCASSFGDRVDYGYTFGSGTRLTVV.

This clonotype was found a few times. CDR3 DNA: TGCGCCAGCAGCCAGGGGGAGGTCACAGATACGCAGTATTTT. The encoded protein is CASSQGEVTDTQYF. The J gene is TRBJ2-3, the V gene TRBV4-1; D might be TRBD2 (6 bases). Germline V gene sequence: CDR1 MGHRA, CDR2 YSYEKL. Trimming shortened V by 3 bases and J by 2 bases, and 9 bases separated the two germline ends. This CDR3 region has 14 residues.

This clonotype was counted many times. The chain couples TRBV29-1 to TRBJ1-3, with 9 bases that match TRBD1. Germline V lookup: CDR1 SQVTM, CDR2 ANQGSEA. This CDR3 has 13 residues. The V gene end was trimmed by 4 bases and the J gene end by 4 bases; junction bases not matched to a gene: 2. The CDR3 DNA is TGCAGCGTTGGGACAGGGGACGGAAACACCATATATTTT. Translating gives CSVGTGDGNTIYF.

This clonotype was picked up a small number of times. V is TRBV25-1 and J is TRBJ2-7; D is unclear. The CDR3 extends over 12 amino acids. Trimming pared 4 bases from V and 3 bases from J, leaving 7 bases between. Germline V gene sequence: CDR1 MGHDK, CDR2 SYGVNS. This CDR3 reads CASSGNSYEQYV. The CDR3 DNA reads as TGTGCCAGCAGTGGTAACAGCTACGAGCAGTACGTC.

The table lists this clonotype with a few counts. This rearrangement joins TRBV6-5 to TRBJ2-7; 7 bases are shared with TRBD2. The germline V gene has CDR1 MNHEY and CDR2 SVGAGI. Trimming removed 6 bases from V and 2 bases from J; junction bases left unmatched: 10. This CDR3 has 15 amino acids. CDR3 residues: CASSDRDYSPYEQYF. The DNA of the CDR3 is TGTGCCAGCAGCGACCGGGACTACTCACCCTACGAGCAGTACTTC.

The J gene is TRBJ1-6, the V gene TRBV7-2, with D perhaps matching TRBD1 (5 bases). V lost 2 bases, J lost 14 bases, and 25 bases lay in between. Per germline, CDR1 SGHTA and CDR2 FQGNSA. The CDR3 is made up of 17 amino acids. CDR3 region: CASSLSFGTGRSLSLHF. CDR3 coding DNA: TGTGCCAGCAGCTTATCATTCGGTACAGGTAGAAGTCTTTCCCTCCACTTT.

The chain combines TRBV9 with TRBJ1-2; D may be TRBD1 (6 bases). V lost 1 base to trimming and J lost 8 bases, with 12 bases between them. CDR3 length: 13 residues. The germline gives CDR1 SGDLS, CDR2 YYNGEE. The CDR3 loop is CASSVTGALGYTF. DNA for the CDR3: TGTGCCAGCAGCGTAACGGGGGCGCTGGGCTACACCTTC.

V gene TRBV20-1 combines with J gene TRBJ2-7; a possible D gene is TRBD1 (6 bases). The V end was cut by 3 bases, the J end by 7 bases, with 10 bases between. The CDR3 contains 11 residues. Germline V gene sequence: CDR1 DFQATT, CDR2 SNEGSKA (reference sequence). This chain's CDR3 is CSARGAREQYV. The CDR3 region has the DNA TGCAGTGCTAGGGGGGCAAGGGAGCAGTACGTC.

This chain uses TRBV7-2 with TRBJ1-5, with D possibly being TRBD1 (5 bases). Trimming shortened V by 7 bases and J by 4 bases, and 17 bases separated the two germline ends. CDR3 length: 15 amino acids. Germline CDR1 SGHTA, CDR2 FQGNSA. CDR3 sequence: CASTLDGGMNQPQHF. DNA of the CDR3: TGTGCCAGCACCCTGGACGGGGGGATGAATCAGCCCCAGCATTTT. The complete variable domain, with remaining parts taken from reference TRBV7-2 and TRBJ1-5, reads GAGVSQSPSNKVTEKGKDVELRCDPISGHTALYWYRQSLGQGLEFLIYFQGNSAPDKSGLPSDRFSAERTGGSVSTLTIQRTQQEDSAVYLCASTLDGGMNQPQHFGDGTRLSIL.

The chain employs TRBV5-1 and TRBJ2-1; 7 bases align to TRBD2. The ends lost 1 base at V and 10 bases at J; junction bases unmatched: 11. Germline CDR1 SGHRS, CDR2 YFSETQ. The CDR3 loop spans 15 amino acids. CDR3 residues: CASSLTSASQSEQFF. The DNA for the CDR3 is TGCGCCAGCAGCTTGACTAGCGCATCCCAATCCGAGCAGTTCTTC.

This clonotype has more than one count but fewer than ten. The V call is TRBV20-1, the J call TRBJ2-5; 12 positions match TRBD2. The CDR3 totals 15 residues. Germline CDR1 is DFQATT and CDR2 is SNEGSKA (reference sequence). The junction had 5 bases not matched to a gene; V was cut back by 6 bases and J by 0 bases. In nucleotides, the CDR3 is TGCAGTGCGAAACTAGCGGGGGGTTACCAAGAGACCCAGTACTTC. The encoded protein is CSAKLAGGYQETQYF.

The chain links TRBV4-3 to TRBJ2-5; a possible D gene is TRBD2 (5 bases). From germline, CDR1 is LGHNA and CDR2 YSLEER. This CDR3 spans 16 amino acids. V lost 1 base to trimming and J lost 1 base, with 13 bases between them. The CDR3 DNA reads TGCGCCAGCAGCCAAGGCCCAGGACTCCGCCAAGAGACCCAGTACTTC. The encoded protein is CASSQGPGLRQETQYF.

This clonotype has more than one count but fewer than ten. The chain is built from TRBV6-2 or TRBV6-3 and TRBJ1-1; 8 nucleotides align to TRBD1. The CDR3 runs to 14 residues. V was pared by 4 bases and J by 11 bases, with 12 bases of the junction left unmatched. Looked up from germline, CDR1 is MNHEY and CDR2 is SVGEGT. The DNA of the CDR3 is TGTGCCAGCAGTTTGCGCTCCGGGACAGGATGGGCTTTCTTT. This sequence encodes CASSLRSGTGWAFF.

The J gene is TRBJ2-3, the V gene TRBV7-3, with D possibly TRBD2 on 6 matching bases. The length of the CDR3 is 17 residues. The germline V and J ends were trimmed by 4 bases and 0 bases, with 17 bases remaining between them. Germline V gene lookup returns CDR1 SGHTA and CDR2 FQGTGA. CDR3 nucleotide sequence: TGTGCCAGCAGCTCATCTGGTGAGCGGGCCAGCACAGATACGCAGTATTTT. It specifies CASSSSGERASTDTQYF.

V gene TRBV6-5 combines with J gene TRBJ2-3; D not resolved. The CDR3 extends over 15 amino acids. Germline values: CDR1 MNHEY, CDR2 SVGAGI. Trimming cost V 6 bases and J 0 bases, with 13 bases left between them. CDR3 coding DNA: TGTGCCAGCAGGGGGTCCCTCTGGAGCACAGATACGCAGTATTTT. Its protein is CASRGSLWSTDTQYF.